This T cell receptor beta chain stems from a study of shared clonotypes between healthy human individuals. In germline, CDR1 is SGHDN, CDR2 FVKESK. The CDR3 sequence is 15 residues long. Trimming took off 0 bases at V and 3 bases at J, with 11 bases between the two ends. Cells designated naive CD8 were CD45RO-negative and were positively selected for CCR7, with terminally differentiated effector memory CD45RA+ cells excluded. Donors included only healthy HIV-negative adults lacking recent acute infections or vaccinations. It was across several immunoSEQ plates that each subset's genomic DNA was evenly split. Libraries were prepared by immunoSEQ multiplex PCR; TCRdb keeps only in-frame clonotypes and omits some of them. The table shows about 2 million clones, with approximately 94% occurring only once.

Material for sequencing was naive CD8+ T cells sorted from blood. The receptor was isolated from a young man in good health. This rearrangement joins TRBV14 to TRBJ1-2; the D gene is possibly TRBD1 (5 bases). In DNA form, the CDR3 reads TGTGCCAGCAGCCAAGAGCCAGGGCTGGACTATGGCTACACCTTC. Amino acid sequence: CASSQEPGLDYGYTF. The complete variable domain, with remaining parts taken from reference TRBV14 and TRBJ1-2, reads EAGVTQFPSHSVIEKGQTVTLRCDPISGHDNLYWYRRVMGKEIKFLLHFVKESKQDESGMPNNRFLAERTGGTYSTLKVQPAELEDSGVYFCASSQEPGLDYGYTFGSGTRLTVV.